This record concerns one T cell receptor (beta chain) sequence. The antigen is unknown. These data belong to a study of CD4 T cells in relation to SARS-CoV-2 and coronaviruses. On the study more broadly: PBMCs were cultured with antigen for roughly 11 days before TCR beta sequencing. Regarding the study as a whole: Crossreactive clones expanded significantly less to SARS-CoV-2 than monoreactive clones. No crossreactivity against non-spike viral proteins was tested here.

TCRdb's table, derived via immunoSEQ multiplex PCR, lists solely in-frame clones and lacks some. The repertoire holds over 15,000 clones, about 80% seen once, with roughly 31% in the top ten. CD4+ T cells from unexposed donors were obtained before the COVID-19 pandemic (2011-2018). Isolation of CD4+ T cells took place after about 9 days in culture. Testing used SARS-CoV-2 S/N and four cold-coronavirus spikes on unexposed-donor CD4+ T cells, cells permitting. This clonotype originated in a human donor in good health. The sequencing sample was made of CD4+ T cells from PBMCs, cultured in vitro.

The CDR3: CASSPMAGGPETQYF. Here the CDR3 DNA reads TGTGCCAGCAGTCCCATGGCGGGAGGCCCCGAGACCCAGTACTTC. This chain joins TRBV6-5 and TRBJ2-5; TRBD2 matches at 8 bases. The CDR3 has 15 amino acids. Unmatched junction bases numbered 10, after V lost 5 bases and J lost 5 bases. Germline assignment: CDR1 MNHEY and CDR2 SVGAGI.